This is a list of T cell receptor beta chains from one sample in a study of CD8+ T cells in alopecia areata. Data came from immunoSEQ multiplex PCR; TCRdb stores just in-frame clones and leaves some out. Of 150,000 to 200,000 clones listed, approximately 50% were seen once; the top ten hold around a tenth. The source was CD8+ T cells sorted from blood, collected around week 54, from a patient treated with tofacitinib. These receptors originate from a human donor with alopecia areata. Both conserved end residues are part of each CDR3. The D gene is left open where the match is weak. Clone size is shown for a subset of rows, as once, few, many or a class of expanded clone.

clone_size	d_call	j_call	v_call	cdr3_aa	cdr3_nt
NA	NA	TRBJ1-5	TRBV9	CASSVSGLGQPQHF	TGTGCCAGCAGCGTTTCGGGGTTAGGTCAGCCCCAGCATTTT
NA	NA	TRBJ1-1	TRBV9	CASSQGGTEAFF	TGTGCCAGCAGCCAAGGGGGAACTGAAGCTTTCTTT
few	NA	TRBJ1-2	TRBV27	CASSFGSTYGYTF	TGTGCCAGCAGTTTTGGGAGTACCTATGGCTACACCTTC
NA	TRBD1	TRBJ1-1	TRBV9	CASSETGTAATEAFF	TGTGCCAGCAGCGAGACCGGGACAGCGGCCACTGAAGCTTTCTTT
NA	NA	TRBJ1-6	TRBV5-6	CASSSWGAGNSPLHF	TGTGCCAGCAGCTCCTGGGGGGCAGGTAATTCACCCCTCCACTTT
NA	TRBD1	TRBJ2-7	TRBV29-1	CSVVPRTGLYEQYF	TGCAGCGTTGTTCCGAGGACAGGGCTCTACGAGCAGTACTTC
NA	NA	TRBJ1-4	TRBV9	CASSVVPGSEKLFF	TGTGCCAGCAGCGTAGTACCTGGGAGTGAAAAACTGTTTTTT
NA	NA	TRBJ2-7	TRBV27	CASGHVEQYF	TGTGCCAGCGGACATGTCGAGCAGTACTTC
NA	NA	TRBJ1-5	TRBV30	CAWTDGLGQPQHF	TGTGCCTGGACCGACGGCCTGGGTCAGCCCCAGCATTTT
NA	NA	TRBJ2-5	TRBV18	CASSPSPSASLGETQYF	TGTGCCAGCTCACCATCCCCGTCGGCTAGCTTGGGGGAGACCCAGTACTTC
few	NA	TRBJ2-2	TRBV7-9	CASSFPGETGELFF	TGTGCCAGCAGCTTCCCAGGGGAGACCGGGGAGCTGTTTTTT
NA	NA	TRBJ2-5	TRBV14	CASSQDQRPWETQYF	TGTGCCAGCAGCCAAGACCAGAGGCCCTGGGAGACCCAGTACTTC
NA	NA	TRBJ2-7	TRBV19	CASRGFGGYEQYF	TGTGCCAGTAGAGGATTCGGGGGATACGAGCAGTACTTC
NA	TRBD1	TRBJ2-1	TRBV29-1	CSAEQGAGNEQFF	TGCAGCGCCGAGCAGGGGGCCGGAAATGAGCAGTTCTTC
NA	TRBD1	TRBJ2-1	TRBV13	CASSATGDGQFF	TGTGCCAGCAGCGCCACAGGGGATGGGCAGTTCTTC
NA	NA	TRBJ2-2	TRBV7-9	CANPVGGNTGELFF	TGTGCCAACCCGGTAGGAGGGAACACCGGGGAGCTGTTTTTT
NA	NA	TRBJ2-3	TRBV7-2	CASSLTVSTDTQYF	TGTGCCAGCAGCTTAACGGTTAGCACAGATACGCAGTATTTT
NA	NA	TRBJ2-3	TRBV4-1	CASSQRHGTPTDTQYF	TGCGCCAGCAGCCAACGTCACGGGACTCCCACAGATACGCAGTATTTT
NA	TRBD1	TRBJ2-7	TRBV7-8	CASSAGQAPYEQYF	TGTGCCAGCAGCGCGGGACAGGCCCCCTACGAGCAGTACTTC
few	NA	TRBJ2-7	TRBV27	CASSFQQSDTYYEQYF	TGTGCCAGCAGTTTTCAACAGAGTGACACCTACTACGAGCAGTACTTC
few	TRBD2	TRBJ2-5	TRBV15	CATSLASGLETQYF	TGTGCCACCTCTTTGGCTAGCGGATTGGAGACCCAGTACTTC
NA	NA	TRBJ1-6	TRBV9	CASSLAQGAQSPLHF	TGTGCCAGCAGCCTCGCCCAAGGGGCCCAATCACCCCTCCACTTT
NA	NA	TRBJ1-2	TRBV29-1	CSGGTNYGYTF	TGCAGCGGGGGAACTAACTATGGCTACACCTTC
NA	NA	TRBJ2-1	TRBV29-1	CSVLGGRGDNEQFF	TGCAGCGTCTTAGGGGGTCGGGGCGACAATGAGCAGTTCTTC
few	NA	TRBJ2-7	TRBV7-3	CASSLQTSYEQYF	TGTGCCAGCAGCTTACAGACTTCCTACGAGCAGTACTTC
NA	NA	TRBJ2-1	TRBV4-2	CASSQDPTSYNEQFF	TGTGCCAGCAGCCAAGATCCGACTAGCTACAATGAGCAGTTCTTC
NA	NA	TRBJ2-7	TRBV4-1	CASSQEQGLSSYEQYF	TGCGCCAGCAGCCAAGAGCAGGGTCTCTCCTCCTACGAGCAGTACTTC
NA	NA	TRBJ2-7	TRBV13	CASSGDYEQYF	TGTGCCAGCAGTGGAGACTACGAGCAGTACTTC
few	NA	TRBJ1-1	TRBV4-1	CASSQEGSHTEAFF	TGCGCCAGCAGCCAAGAAGGTTCCCACACTGAAGCTTTCTTT
NA	NA	TRBJ2-1	TRBV6-5	CASSPRYNEQFF	TGTGCCAGCAGTCCCAGGTACAATGAGCAGTTCTTC
NA	TRBD2	TRBJ2-7	TRBV13	CASSLGLAGLPYEQYF	TGTGCCAGCAGCTTAGGGCTAGCGGGGCTTCCCTACGAGCAGTACTTC
NA	NA	TRBJ2-5	TRBV27	CASSLLGGAGETQYF	TGTGCCAGCAGTTTATTAGGTGGGGCCGGGGAGACCCAGTACTTC
NA	NA	TRBJ1-1	TRBV29-1	CSVYKGPSTEAFF	TGCAGCGTCTATAAGGGACCGAGCACTGAAGCTTTCTTT
NA	TRBD2	TRBJ2-7	TRBV30	CAWSVLAGNYEQYF	TGTGCCTGGAGTGTACTAGCGGGGAACTACGAGCAGTACTTC
NA	NA	TRBJ1-1	TRBV5-8	CASSNIRGNTEAFF	TGTGCCAGCAGTAATATCAGGGGGAACACTGAAGCTTTCTTT
few	NA	TRBJ1-2	TRBV4-2	CASSQSAGGLDYGYTF	TGTGCCAGCAGCCAAAGTGCCGGGGGGCTCGACTATGGCTACACCTTC
few	NA	TRBJ2-5	TRBV25-1	CASSAHETQYF	TGTGCCAGCAGTGCACATGAGACCCAGTACTTC
NA	NA	TRBJ2-7	TRBV15	CATSRGQSDGPYEQYF	TGTGCCACCAGCAGAGGTCAGTCCGATGGGCCCTACGAGCAGTACTTC
NA	NA	TRBJ2-7	TRBV30	CAWSLTSPYEQYF	TGTGCCTGGAGTTTGACATCGCCCTACGAGCAGTACTTC
NA	TRBD2	TRBJ2-2	TRBV30	CAWAAGGAPGLFF	TGTGCCTGGGCCGCCGGGGGGGCCCCTGGGCTGTTTTTT
few	NA	TRBJ2-3	TRBV6-6	CASSYSQRTDTQYF	TGTGCCAGCAGTTACTCGCAGCGCACAGATACGCAGTATTTT
NA	NA	TRBJ2-5	TRBV9	CASSPGGVPPAETQYF	TGTGCCAGCAGCCCAGGAGGAGTTCCCCCTGCGGAGACCCAGTACTTC
NA	NA	TRBJ2-3	TRBV7-9	CASGTDTQYF	TGTGCCAGCGGCACAGATACGCAGTATTTT
NA	TRBD1	TRBJ2-7	TRBV30	CAWSVVRGSYEQYF	TGTGCCTGGAGTGTGGTCAGGGGGTCCTACGAGCAGTACTTC
few	NA	TRBJ2-7	TRBV11-2	CASSLVEGYEQYF	TGTGCCAGCAGCTTAGTTGAGGGCTACGAGCAGTACTTC
NA	NA	TRBJ2-7	TRBV2	CASSEGGSGEQYF	TGTGCCAGCAGTGAAGGGGGTTCGGGCGAGCAGTACTTC
few	NA	TRBJ2-1	TRBV27	CASTVGGSSYNEQFF	TGTGCCAGCACCGTCGGAGGGAGCTCCTACAATGAGCAGTTCTTC